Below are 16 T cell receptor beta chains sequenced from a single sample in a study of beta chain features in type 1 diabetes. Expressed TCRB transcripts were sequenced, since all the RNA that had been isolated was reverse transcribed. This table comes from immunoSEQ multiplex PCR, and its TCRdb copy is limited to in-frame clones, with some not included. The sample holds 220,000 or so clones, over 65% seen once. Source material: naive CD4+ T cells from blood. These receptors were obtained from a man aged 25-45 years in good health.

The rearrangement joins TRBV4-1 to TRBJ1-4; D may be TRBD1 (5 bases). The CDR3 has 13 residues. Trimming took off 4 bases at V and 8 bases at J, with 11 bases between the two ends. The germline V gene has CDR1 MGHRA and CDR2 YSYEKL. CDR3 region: CASSLAPGEKLFF. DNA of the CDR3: TGCGCCAGCAGCCTTGCCCCAGGGGAAAAACTGTTTTTT.

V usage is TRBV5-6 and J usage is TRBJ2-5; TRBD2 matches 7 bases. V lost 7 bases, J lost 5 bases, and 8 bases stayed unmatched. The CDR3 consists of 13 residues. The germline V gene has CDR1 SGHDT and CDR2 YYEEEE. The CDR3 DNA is TGTGCCAGCGGGCAGCGGGATCGGGAGACCCAGTACTTC. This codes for CASGQRDRETQYF.

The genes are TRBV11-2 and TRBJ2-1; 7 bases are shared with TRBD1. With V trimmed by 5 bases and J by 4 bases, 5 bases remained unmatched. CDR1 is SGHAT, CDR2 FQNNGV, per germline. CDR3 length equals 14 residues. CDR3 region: CASSPRQGYNEQFF. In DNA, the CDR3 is TGTGCCAGCAGCCCTCGACAGGGTTACAATGAGCAGTTCTTC.

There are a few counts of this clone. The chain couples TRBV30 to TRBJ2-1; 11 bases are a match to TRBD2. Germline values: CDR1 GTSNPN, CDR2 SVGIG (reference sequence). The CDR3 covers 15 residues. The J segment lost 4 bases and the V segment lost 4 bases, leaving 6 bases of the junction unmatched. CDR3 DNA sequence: TGTGCCTGGACCCGGGGACTAGCGGAATACAATGAGCAGTTCTTC. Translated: CAWTRGLAEYNEQFF.

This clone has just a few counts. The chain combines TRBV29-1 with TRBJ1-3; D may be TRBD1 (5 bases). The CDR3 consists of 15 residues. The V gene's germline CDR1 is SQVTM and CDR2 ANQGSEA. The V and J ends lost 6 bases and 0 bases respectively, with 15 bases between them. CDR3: CSVQGTEVSGNTIYF. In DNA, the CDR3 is TGCAGCGTCCAGGGAACTGAGGTCTCTGGAAACACCATATATTTT.

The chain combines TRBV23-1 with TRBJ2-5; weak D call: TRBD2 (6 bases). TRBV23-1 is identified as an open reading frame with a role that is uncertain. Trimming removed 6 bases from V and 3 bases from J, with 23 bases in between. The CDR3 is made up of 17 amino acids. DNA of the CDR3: TGCGCCAGCAGCCATTCTCAGGGAGGCAGGGAAGAAGAGACCCAGTACTTC. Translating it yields CASSHSQGGREEETQYF.

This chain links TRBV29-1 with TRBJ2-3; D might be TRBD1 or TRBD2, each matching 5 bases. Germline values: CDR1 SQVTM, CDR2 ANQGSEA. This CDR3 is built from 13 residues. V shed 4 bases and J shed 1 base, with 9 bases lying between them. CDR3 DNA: TGCAGCGTTGCGGGGCTCGGCACAGATACGCAGTATTTT. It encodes CSVAGLGTDTQYF.

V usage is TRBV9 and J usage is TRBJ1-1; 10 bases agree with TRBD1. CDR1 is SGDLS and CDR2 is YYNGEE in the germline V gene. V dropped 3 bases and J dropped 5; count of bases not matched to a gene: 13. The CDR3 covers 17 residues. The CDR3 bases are TGTGCCAGCAGCGCGTCGACCCGGGACAGGGGAAGAACTGAAGCTTTCTTT. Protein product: CASSASTRDRGRTEAFF.

The CDR3 loop is CASSLVGGYSDTQYF. The CDR3 nucleotides read TGTGCCAGCAGCTTGGTAGGGGGTTATAGCGATACGCAGTATTTT. This chain connects TRBV5-6 to TRBJ2-3; TRBD1 might be the D (6 bases). Germline assignment: CDR1 SGHDT and CDR2 YYEEEE. Trimming left V 0 bases short and J 6 bases short, with 14 bases between. CDR3 length: 15 residues.

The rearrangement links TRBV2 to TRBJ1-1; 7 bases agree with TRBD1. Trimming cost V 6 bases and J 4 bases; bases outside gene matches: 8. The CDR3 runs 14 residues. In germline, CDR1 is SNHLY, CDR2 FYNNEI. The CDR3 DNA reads TGTGCCAGCAGCAAGACAGGGAAAAGCACTGAAGCTTTCTTT. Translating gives CASSKTGKSTEAFF.

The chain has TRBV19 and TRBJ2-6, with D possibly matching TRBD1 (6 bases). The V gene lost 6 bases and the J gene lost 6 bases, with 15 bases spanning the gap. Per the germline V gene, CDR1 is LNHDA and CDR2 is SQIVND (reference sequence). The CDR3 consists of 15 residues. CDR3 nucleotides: TGTGCCAGTAGACTGGACAGCTCGTTGGCCAACGTCCTGACTTTC. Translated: CASRLDSSLANVLTF.

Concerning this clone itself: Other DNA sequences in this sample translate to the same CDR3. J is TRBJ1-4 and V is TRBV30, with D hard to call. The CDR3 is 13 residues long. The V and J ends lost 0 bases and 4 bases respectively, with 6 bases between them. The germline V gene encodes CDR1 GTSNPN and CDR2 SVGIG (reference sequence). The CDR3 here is CAWSVGSNEKLFF. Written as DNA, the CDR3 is TGTGCCTGGAGTGTTGGCAGTAATGAAAAACTGTTTTTT.

The CDR3 DNA reads as TGCAGCGTTGAAGACCGGGACCTACGGAACACTGAAGCTTTCTTT. Its protein is CSVEDRDLRNTEAFF. The chain couples TRBV29-1 to TRBJ1-1; a possible D gene is TRBD1 (5 bases). V lost 0 bases and J lost 1, with 12 bases in between. CDR1 is SQVTM, CDR2 ANQGSEA, per germline. The CDR3 is 15 residues long.

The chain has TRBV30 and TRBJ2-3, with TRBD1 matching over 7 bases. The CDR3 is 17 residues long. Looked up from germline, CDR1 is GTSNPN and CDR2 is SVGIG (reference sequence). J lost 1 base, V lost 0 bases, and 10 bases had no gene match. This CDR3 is CAWSVGDRVAGTDTQYF. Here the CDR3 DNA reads TGTGCCTGGAGTGTCGGAGACAGGGTGGCGGGCACAGATACGCAGTATTTT.

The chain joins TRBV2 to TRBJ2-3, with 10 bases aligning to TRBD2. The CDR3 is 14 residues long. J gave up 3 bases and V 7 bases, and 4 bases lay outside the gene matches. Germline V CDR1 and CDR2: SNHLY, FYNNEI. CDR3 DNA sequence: TGTGCCAGCAAGACTAGCGGGCCTACAGATACGCAGTATTTT. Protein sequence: CASKTSGPTDTQYF.

The DNA of the CDR3 is TGCAGCGTTGGTGGAAGGCGGGAGGGGAGCACAGATACGCAGTATTTT. Protein sequence: CSVGGRREGSTDTQYF. The chain recombines TRBV29-1 with TRBJ2-3; 9 nucleotides agree with TRBD2. Germline CDR1 is SQVTM and CDR2 is ANQGSEA. J lost 0 bases, V lost 4 bases, and 8 bases had no gene match. The CDR3 has 16 residues.